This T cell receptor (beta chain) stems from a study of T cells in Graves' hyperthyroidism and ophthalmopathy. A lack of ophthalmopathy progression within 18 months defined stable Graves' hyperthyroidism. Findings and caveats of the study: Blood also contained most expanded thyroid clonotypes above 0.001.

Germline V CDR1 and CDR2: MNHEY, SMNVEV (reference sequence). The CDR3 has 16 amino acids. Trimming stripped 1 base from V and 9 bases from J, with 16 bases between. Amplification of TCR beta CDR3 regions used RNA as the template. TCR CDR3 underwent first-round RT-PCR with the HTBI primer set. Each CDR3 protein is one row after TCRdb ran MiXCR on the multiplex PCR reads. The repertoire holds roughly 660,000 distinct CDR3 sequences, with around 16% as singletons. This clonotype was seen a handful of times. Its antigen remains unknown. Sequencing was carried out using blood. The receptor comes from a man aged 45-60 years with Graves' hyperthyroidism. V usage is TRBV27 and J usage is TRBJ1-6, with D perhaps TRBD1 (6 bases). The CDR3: CASSLLSRQVSSPLHF. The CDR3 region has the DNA TGTGCCAGCAGTTTATTGTCCCGACAGGTTTCTTCACCCCTCCACTTT.